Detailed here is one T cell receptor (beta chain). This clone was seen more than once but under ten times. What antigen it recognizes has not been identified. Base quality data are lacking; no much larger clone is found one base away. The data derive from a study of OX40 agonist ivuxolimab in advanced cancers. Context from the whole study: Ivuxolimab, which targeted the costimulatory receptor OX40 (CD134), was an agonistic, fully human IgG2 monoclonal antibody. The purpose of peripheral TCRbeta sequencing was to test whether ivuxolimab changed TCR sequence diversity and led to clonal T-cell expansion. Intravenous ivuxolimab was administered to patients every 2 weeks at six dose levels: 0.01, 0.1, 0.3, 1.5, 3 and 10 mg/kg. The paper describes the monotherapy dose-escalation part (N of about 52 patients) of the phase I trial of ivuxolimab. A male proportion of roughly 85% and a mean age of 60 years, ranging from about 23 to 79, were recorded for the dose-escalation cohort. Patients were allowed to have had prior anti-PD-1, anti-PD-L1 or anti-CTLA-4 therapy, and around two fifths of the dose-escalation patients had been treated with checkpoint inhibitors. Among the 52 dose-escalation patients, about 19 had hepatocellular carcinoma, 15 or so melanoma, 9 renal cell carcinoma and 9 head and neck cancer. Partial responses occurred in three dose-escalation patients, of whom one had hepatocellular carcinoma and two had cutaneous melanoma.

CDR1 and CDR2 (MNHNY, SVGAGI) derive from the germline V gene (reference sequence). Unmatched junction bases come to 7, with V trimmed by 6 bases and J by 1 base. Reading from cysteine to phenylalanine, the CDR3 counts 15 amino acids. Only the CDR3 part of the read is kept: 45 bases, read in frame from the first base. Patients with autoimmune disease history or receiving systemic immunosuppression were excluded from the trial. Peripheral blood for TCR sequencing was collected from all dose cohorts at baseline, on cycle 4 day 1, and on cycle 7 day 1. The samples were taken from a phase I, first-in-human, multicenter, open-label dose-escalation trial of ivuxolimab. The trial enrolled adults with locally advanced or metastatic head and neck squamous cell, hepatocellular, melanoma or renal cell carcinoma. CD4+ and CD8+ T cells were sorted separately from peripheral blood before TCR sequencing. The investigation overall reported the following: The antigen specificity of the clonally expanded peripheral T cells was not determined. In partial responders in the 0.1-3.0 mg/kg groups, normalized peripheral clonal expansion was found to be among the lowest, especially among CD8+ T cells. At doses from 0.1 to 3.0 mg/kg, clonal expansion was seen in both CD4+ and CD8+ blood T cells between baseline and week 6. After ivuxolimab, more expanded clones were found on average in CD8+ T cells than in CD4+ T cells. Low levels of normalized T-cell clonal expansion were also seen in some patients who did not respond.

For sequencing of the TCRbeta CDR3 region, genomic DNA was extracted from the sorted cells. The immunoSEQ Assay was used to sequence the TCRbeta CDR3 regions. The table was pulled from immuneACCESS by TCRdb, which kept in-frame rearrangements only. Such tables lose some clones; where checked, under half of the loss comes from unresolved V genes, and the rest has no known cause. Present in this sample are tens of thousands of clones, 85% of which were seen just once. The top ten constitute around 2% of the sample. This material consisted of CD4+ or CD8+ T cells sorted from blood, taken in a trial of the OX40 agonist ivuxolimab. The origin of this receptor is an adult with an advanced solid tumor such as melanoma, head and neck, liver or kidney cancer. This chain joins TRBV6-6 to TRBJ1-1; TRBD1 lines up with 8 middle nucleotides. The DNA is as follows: TGTGCCAGCAGCCCAGGACAGGGCGGGAACACTGAAGCTTTCTTT. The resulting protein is CASSPGQGGNTEAFF.